These 9 T cell receptor beta chains came from one sample sequenced in a study of blood T cells in healthy people across ages. Primed by a sample-barcoded 5' primer and a J-beta primer mix, a second PCR proceeded for roughly 7 to 12 cycles. Each CDR3 protein is one row after TCRdb ran MiXCR on the 5' RACE reads. The sample includes around 1.7 million distinct CDR3 sequences, about 28% of them seen just once. The sequencing input was blood. The receptors were gathered from a woman in her twenties or thirties in good health.

The chain links TRBV10-2 to TRBJ2-7; D is undetermined. CDR1 is WSHSY and CDR2 is SAAADI in the germline V gene. This CDR3 is 15 amino acids long. Trimming took 3 bases from V and 0 from J, leaving 12 bases between them. The CDR3 loop reads CASSDWRPLSYEQYF. The CDR3 coding sequence is TGCGCCAGCAGTGACTGGCGCCCTCTCTCCTACGAGCAGTACTTC.

The chain links TRBV12-3 or TRBV12-4 to TRBJ2-1, with 8 bases aligning to TRBD2. Trimming removed 3 bases from V and 1 base from J; junction bases left unmatched: 5. CDR3 length equals 16 residues. The CDR3 DNA follows: TGTGCCAGCAGTTTTGGGGGCGGGGGGTCCTACAATGAGCAGTTCTTC. Translation gives CASSFGGGGSYNEQFF.

A few counts support this clonotype. The chain recombines TRBV12-3 or TRBV12-4 with TRBJ2-1; TRBD2 matches 10 bases. J gave up 9 bases and V 6 bases, and 14 bases lay outside the gene matches. The CDR3 is 16 amino acids. This CDR3 is CASSIQGSGRAVEQFF. CDR3 DNA sequence: TGTGCCAGCAGCATCCAGGGAAGCGGGAGGGCCGTTGAGCAGTTCTTC.

The V gene is TRBV6-5, the J gene TRBJ1-1, with TRBD1 matching over 10 bases. V was clipped by 4 bases and J by 7 bases; unmatched bases: 6. CDR1 MNHEY and CDR2 SVGAGI come from the germline V gene. This CDR3 is built from 14 residues. CDR3 loop: CASSSDRGRVEAFF. The CDR3 nucleotides read TGTGCCAGCAGTTCCGACAGGGGGCGGGTTGAAGCTTTCTTT.

There are a few counts of this clonotype. V and J are TRBV20-1 and TRBJ2-1; TRBD2 aligns across 7 bases. Germline loops: CDR1 DFQATT, CDR2 SNEGSKA (reference sequence). The V and J ends lost 4 bases and 8 bases, in that order; junction bases with no gene match: 8. The CDR3 is made up of 13 amino acids. This chain's CDR3 is CSAKTGGVDEQFF. DNA of the CDR3: TGCAGTGCTAAGACGGGGGGTGTCGATGAGCAGTTCTTC.

This clonotype was detected only a few times. This sequence joins TRBV20-1 and TRBJ2-2; 9 nucleotides agree with TRBD1. Trimming took 3 bases from V and 9 from J; bases not matched to a gene: 11. The CDR3 is made up of 15 amino acids. From germline, CDR1 is DFQATT and CDR2 SNEGSKA (reference sequence). The CDR3 sequence: CSARAPGQGERELFF. The CDR3 bases are TGCAGTGCTAGGGCGCCGGGACAGGGTGAAAGGGAGCTGTTTTTT.

This chain connects TRBV6-6 to TRBJ2-3; TRBD1 might be the D (6 bases). The V and J ends lost 6 bases and 2 bases respectively, with 18 bases between them. Per germline, CDR1 MNHNY and CDR2 SVGAGI (reference sequence). CDR3 size: 16 residues. The CDR3 loop reads CASSSLGAKATDTQYF. The CDR3 DNA sequence: TGTGCCAGCAGCTCCCTGGGGGCAAAGGCCACAGATACGCAGTATTTT.

The chain employs TRBV20-1 and TRBJ1-1, with a weak D call TRBD1 (6 bases). This CDR3 comprises 13 residues. V was trimmed by 6 bases and J by 2 bases, leaving 13 bases between them. The germline V gene has CDR1 DFQATT and CDR2 SNEGSKA (reference sequence). CDR3 DNA sequence: TGCAGTGCCCCTCGACAGGTAAACACTGAAGCTTTCTTT. Encoded protein: CSAPRQVNTEAFF.

The CDR3 DNA follows: TGTGCCAGCTCACCGCGGAGCGGGGTCTACGAGCAGTTCTTC. It is translated as CASSPRSGVYEQFF. The chain links TRBV18 to TRBJ2-1; TRBD2 aligns across 7 bases. This CDR3 contains 14 residues. V trimming: 3 bases; J trimming: 10 bases; junction bases outside the gene matches: 9. CDR1 and CDR2 from the germline V gene are KGHSH and LQKENI.